These T cell receptor beta chains were read from a single sample in a study of blood T cells in healthy people across ages. TCRdb fed the 5' RACE reads into MiXCR, producing one record per CDR3 protein. This table holds 1.8 million or so distinct CDR3 sequences, roughly two fifths found once. Specimen: blood. These receptors all stem from a human donor in good health. Each CDR3 is given with its conserved first and last residue. A D gene is named only where the DNA matches it firmly. Part of the rows lack a size; the others show once, few, many or a class for expanded clones.

CDR3 DNA: TGTGCCACCTTGGGGCCCTTCAATCAGCCCCAGCATTTT
CDR3 protein: CATLGPFNQPQHF
V gene: TRBV28
D gene: -
clone size: -
J gene: TRBJ1-5

CDR3 DNA: TGCAGTGCTAGAGATAACCAGAAGGAGACCCAGTACTTC
CDR3 protein: CSARDNQKETQYF
V gene: TRBV20-1
D gene: -
clone size: few
J gene: TRBJ2-5

CDR3 DNA: TGTGCCAGCAGCTTATTTCTAGCCGGGAAGGGCACAGATACGCAGTATTTT
CDR3 protein: CASSLFLAGKGTDTQYF
V gene: TRBV7-2
D gene: -
clone size: -
J gene: TRBJ2-3

CDR3 DNA: TGTGCCAGCAATCCCGACAGAGGAAGATGGACTGAAGCTTTCTTT
CDR3 protein: CASNPDRGRWTEAFF
V gene: TRBV6-1
D gene: -
clone size: once
J gene: TRBJ1-1

CDR3 DNA: TGTGCCAGCTCCTTCGGGGAAGGGGCGGCAGATACGCAGTATTTT
CDR3 protein: CASSFGEGAADTQYF
V gene: TRBV28
D gene: -
clone size: few
J gene: TRBJ2-3

CDR3 DNA: TGTGCCAGCAGTTTCAGGGAAGCTTTCTTT
CDR3 protein: CASSFREAFF
V gene: TRBV12-3/TRBV12-4
D gene: -
clone size: few
J gene: TRBJ1-1

CDR3 DNA: TGCAGCGTTGAGGTCACTACGGATGGCTACACCTTC
CDR3 protein: CSVEVTTDGYTF
V gene: TRBV29-1
D gene: -
clone size: -
J gene: TRBJ1-2

CDR3 DNA: TGTGCCACCAGTGATAAAGGGAGTAGAAGCAATCAGCCCCAGCATTTT
CDR3 protein: CATSDKGSRSNQPQHF
V gene: TRBV24-1
D gene: -
clone size: -
J gene: TRBJ1-5

CDR3 DNA: TGCAGTGCAGGGGATATTGGAGCGGGGAAGGATGGTGAGCAGTTCTTC
CDR3 protein: CSAGDIGAGKDGEQFF
V gene: TRBV20-1
D gene: TRBD2
clone size: few
J gene: TRBJ2-1

CDR3 DNA: TGCAGTGCCTCCCCTAGCGGGGGGGCCTGGGAGCAGTACTTC
CDR3 protein: CSASPSGGAWEQYF
V gene: TRBV20-1
D gene: TRBD2
clone size: -
J gene: TRBJ2-4

CDR3 DNA: TGCGCCAGCAGCTTGGGGGGGTCAATCTCCACAGATACGCAGTATTTT
CDR3 protein: CASSLGGSISTDTQYF
V gene: TRBV5-1
D gene: -
clone size: -
J gene: TRBJ2-3

CDR3 DNA: TGTGCCAGCAGCTTGTTGGCGGTGAGGGATCAGCCCCAGCATTTT
CDR3 protein: CASSLLAVRDQPQHF
V gene: TRBV5-6
D gene: -
clone size: -
J gene: TRBJ1-5

CDR3 DNA: TGTGCCAGCAGTGAGGACAGGGTGATTCCTGAAGCTTTCTTT
CDR3 protein: CASSEDRVIPEAFF
V gene: TRBV6-1
D gene: TRBD1
clone size: -
J gene: TRBJ1-1

CDR3 DNA: TGCAGTGCAGGGGACTCCCACGAGCAGTACTTC
CDR3 protein: CSAGDSHEQYF
V gene: TRBV20-1
D gene: -
clone size: -
J gene: TRBJ2-7

CDR3 DNA: TGTGCCAGTAGTCGACAACCCTTTGACGGAGAAGCTTTCTTT
CDR3 protein: CASSRQPFDGEAFF
V gene: TRBV19
D gene: -
clone size: few
J gene: TRBJ1-1

CDR3 DNA: TGCAGTGCTAGAGTCTGGGGCGGGGGGAGCTCCTACAATGAGCAGTTCTTC
CDR3 protein: CSARVWGGGSSYNEQFF
V gene: TRBV20-1
D gene: TRBD2
clone size: few
J gene: TRBJ2-1

CDR3 DNA: TGCAGCGTTCAAACCGGGGGCAGCTCCTACAATGAGCAGTTCTTC
CDR3 protein: CSVQTGGSSYNEQFF
V gene: TRBV29-1
D gene: -
clone size: few
J gene: TRBJ2-1

CDR3 DNA: TGCGCCAGCAGCCGCCGTCCGGGACAGTATAATGAAAAACTGTTTTTT
CDR3 protein: CASSRRPGQYNEKLFF
V gene: TRBV5-1
D gene: TRBD1
clone size: -
J gene: TRBJ1-4

CDR3 DNA: TGTGCCAGCAGTTACTCCGGGACACGCTACAATGAGCAGTTCTTC
CDR3 protein: CASSYSGTRYNEQFF
V gene: TRBV7-9
D gene: -
clone size: -
J gene: TRBJ2-1

CDR3 DNA: TGTGCCATCAGTGTCGACAGGGTGATTAGGGACACTGAAGCTTTCTTT
CDR3 protein: CAISVDRVIRDTEAFF
V gene: TRBV10-3
D gene: TRBD1
clone size: -
J gene: TRBJ1-1

CDR3 DNA: TGCGCCAGCAGCCAACTAGCGGTCTACAATGAGCAGTTCTTC
CDR3 protein: CASSQLAVYNEQFF
V gene: TRBV4-1
D gene: TRBD2
clone size: few
J gene: TRBJ2-1

CDR3 DNA: TGCGCCAGCAGCCAAGAAAACACAGGGTTCTACGAGCAGTACTTC
CDR3 protein: CASSQENTGFYEQYF
V gene: TRBV4-3
D gene: -
clone size: -
J gene: TRBJ2-7

CDR3 DNA: TGTGCCAGCAGCTTACAAGAGGGGGCCCGACAGTACTTC
CDR3 protein: CASSLQEGARQYF
V gene: TRBV7-3
D gene: TRBD1
clone size: -
J gene: TRBJ2-4

CDR3 DNA: TGTGCCATCCAGGGACAGGTTACGGCTGAAGCTTTCTTT
CDR3 protein: CAIQGQVTAEAFF
V gene: TRBV10-3
D gene: TRBD1
clone size: few
J gene: TRBJ1-1

CDR3 DNA: TGCGCCTGCCGGCCACCGGGACTAGCGGGGACCCAAGAGACCCAGTACTTC
CDR3 protein: CACRPPGLAGTQETQYF
V gene: TRBV2
D gene: TRBD2
clone size: -
J gene: TRBJ2-5

CDR3 DNA: TGTGCCACCAGCAGACCTGCGGACAGATTCACAGATACGCAGTATTTT
CDR3 protein: CATSRPADRFTDTQYF
V gene: TRBV15
D gene: -
clone size: few
J gene: TRBJ2-3

CDR3 DNA: TGCAGTGCTAGAGATTACTTAGCGGGTGGTTACAATGAGCAGTTCTTC
CDR3 protein: CSARDYLAGGYNEQFF
V gene: TRBV20-1
D gene: TRBD2
clone size: -
J gene: TRBJ2-1

CDR3 DNA: TGTGCCAGCAGCCAAGAGATTTCTTGGCTTCGGCAGGCCCACACCTTC
CDR3 protein: CASSQEISWLRQAHTF
V gene: TRBV14
D gene: -
clone size: few
J gene: TRBJ1-2

CDR3 DNA: TGTGCCAGCAGCCTAAATCAGGGGGCGGATCAGCCCCAGCATTTT
CDR3 protein: CASSLNQGADQPQHF
V gene: TRBV12-3/TRBV12-4
D gene: TRBD1
clone size: few
J gene: TRBJ1-5

CDR3 DNA: TGTGCCCCGGGGGGACGGAACAACTATGGCTACACCTTC
CDR3 protein: CAPGGRNNYGYTF
V gene: TRBV2
D gene: -
clone size: few
J gene: TRBJ1-2

CDR3 DNA: TGTGCCAGCAGCTTGGTCGGGACAGGGGGTTTCCACGAGCAGTACTTC
CDR3 protein: CASSLVGTGGFHEQYF
V gene: TRBV5-5
D gene: TRBD1
clone size: few
J gene: TRBJ2-7

CDR3 DNA: TGTGCCAGCAGTGAAGACAGGGGGCATGAAAAACTGTTTTTT
CDR3 protein: CASSEDRGHEKLFF
V gene: TRBV2
D gene: TRBD1
clone size: few
J gene: TRBJ1-4

CDR3 DNA: TGTGCCAGCAGCTTAACGATTAGCGGGGAAGAGACCCAGTACTTC
CDR3 protein: CASSLTISGEETQYF
V gene: TRBV7-9
D gene: TRBD2
clone size: -
J gene: TRBJ2-5

CDR3 DNA: TGTGCCAGCAGCCGGCCGGGACAGGGTAATGAAAAACTGTTTTTT
CDR3 protein: CASSRPGQGNEKLFF
V gene: TRBV5-5
D gene: TRBD1
clone size: -
J gene: TRBJ1-4

CDR3 DNA: TGTGCCAGCAGCCTTCAAAATAGCGGTTCCAACTACGAGCAGTACTTC
CDR3 protein: CASSLQNSGSNYEQYF
V gene: TRBV11-2
D gene: -
clone size: -
J gene: TRBJ2-7

CDR3 DNA: TGCGCCAGCAGCTCTATGAACAGCGATGGCTACACCTTC
CDR3 protein: CASSSMNSDGYTF
V gene: TRBV5-1
D gene: -
clone size: few
J gene: TRBJ1-2

CDR3 DNA: TGTGCCAGCTCACCATCAGCTACCCACACAGATACGCAGTATTTT
CDR3 protein: CASSPSATHTDTQYF
V gene: TRBV18
D gene: -
clone size: -
J gene: TRBJ2-3

CDR3 DNA: TGCAGTGCTAGAGATCGCCTGGTTGACTACGAGCAGTACTTC
CDR3 protein: CSARDRLVDYEQYF
V gene: TRBV20-1
D gene: -
clone size: -
J gene: TRBJ2-7

CDR3 DNA: TGTGCCAGCAGCTTAAGTTTGGGTAGCGGGGTGAATGAGCAGTTCTTC
CDR3 protein: CASSLSLGSGVNEQFF
V gene: TRBV5-5
D gene: TRBD2
clone size: few
J gene: TRBJ2-1

CDR3 DNA: TGTGCCAGCAGTCGGACAGTGGGCACAGATACGCAGTATTTT
CDR3 protein: CASSRTVGTDTQYF
V gene: TRBV6-5
D gene: -
clone size: many
J gene: TRBJ2-3

CDR3 DNA: TGTGCCAGCAGTTACGCGACGGGACACTCCTACGAGCAGTACTTC
CDR3 protein: CASSYATGHSYEQYF
V gene: TRBV6-5
D gene: -
clone size: once
J gene: TRBJ2-7